This TCR beta chain was recovered during a study of T cells in Graves' hyperthyroidism and ophthalmopathy. Whole-study results and caveats: The authors' 13 V-J model separated ophthalmopathy from stable hyperthyroidism.

For Graves' hyperthyroidism to be stable, ophthalmopathy could not progress within 18 months. The hyperthyroidism patients had all been newly diagnosed, and their disease duration was under 2 months. Their ages ranged from 18 to 65 years. Diagnoses were established using clinical symptoms, serum thyroxine and TRAb, thyroid ultrasound and orbital computed tomography. In regard to this clonotype: Its antigen is undetermined.

The CDR3 loop spans 13 amino acids. CDR1 is SEHNR, CDR2 FQNEAQ, per germline (reference sequence). Trimming at V came to 4 bases and at J to 15 bases, leaving 5 bases not matched to a gene. Amplification of TCR beta CDR3 regions was performed using RNA transcripts as template. First-round RT-PCR of the TCR CDR3 relied on the HTBI primer set. In TCRdb, the multiplex PCR reads were re-called with MiXCR into one record per CDR3 protein. The data hold about 580,000 distinct CDR3 sequences, with 35% to 55% observed a single time. The chain has TRBV7-9 and TRBJ1-6, with 11 positions matching TRBD1. This receptor was taken from a woman between 18 and 29 years old with Graves' hyperthyroidism. Specimen: peripheral blood or thyroid tissue (not recorded which). As DNA, the CDR3 is TGTGCCAGCAGCTCTGGACAGGGGGCGCTCCTCCACTTT. This codes for CASSSGQGALLHF.